The sample holds one count of the clone carrying this TCR beta chain. Its antigen is still unknown. These data belong to a study of shared clonotypes between healthy human individuals. Study-level information: CD4 naive and memory got three plates each, CD8 naive two, CD8 memory one.

Each replicate PCR on the sorted subsets used approximately 180 ng DNA (around 30,000 T cell genomes). TCRdb keeps only in-frame clones here, not all; method: immunoSEQ multiplex PCR. This table holds 950,000 to 1,200,000 clones, approximately 80% found once. Overall study findings and caveats: The study sampled only blood, and tissue repertoires likely differ.

The authors divided CD4+ cells into CD45RA+ naive and CD45RA-negative memory subsets. The clonotype comes from a man in his late teens or twenties in good health. Some clones in this sample may be carry-over from other donors' samples. The specimen sequenced was memory CD4+ T cells from PBMCs. Subset given: CD45RA-negative fraction.

The CDR3 region is CAISEGLQGKNIQYF. The CDR3 region has the DNA TGTGCCATCAGTGAAGGGCTACAGGGAAAAAACATTCAGTACTTC. The chain couples TRBV10-3 to TRBJ2-4; tentatively, D is TRBD1 (6 bases). The germline gives CDR1 ENHRY, CDR2 SYGVKD. The CDR3 has 15 amino acids. The germline V and J ends were trimmed by 3 bases and 4 bases, with 13 bases remaining between them.